This is a list of T cell receptor beta chains from one sample in a study of CD8 T cells in Susac syndrome. TCRdb re-called the immunoSEQ multiplex PCR reads through MiXCR, storing one row per CDR3 protein. This table holds about 120,000 distinct CDR3 sequences, nearly 96% found once. Sequencing was performed on CD4+ T cells from PBMCs. The source is a human donor with Susac syndrome. Both conserved end residues are part of each CDR3. Each record gives: D gene, clone size, V gene, J gene, CDR3 DNA, CDR3 protein. D genes are given only for firm matches. A clone size is listed for some rows: how often the clone was seen (once, few, many), or a class if it is expanded.

>TRBD2|-|TRBV7-9|TRBJ2-4
TGTGCCACCACAGCGGGAGGTCTTGACAAAAACATTCAGTACTTC
CATTAGGLDKNIQYF
>-|-|TRBV5-1|TRBJ2-6
TGCGCCAGCACTTTCCTCCTCTCTGGGGCCAACGTCCTGACTTTC
CASTFLLSGANVLTF
>-|once|TRBV23-1|TRBJ2-1
TGCGCCAGCAGACGAATCCGGACATATGAGCAGTTCTTC
CASRRIRTYEQFF
>-|-|TRBV4-3|TRBJ2-1
TGCGCCAGCAGCCAAGACAGGGCCGGGGAGCAGTTCTTC
CASSQDRAGEQFF
>TRBD2|-|TRBV5-1|TRBJ2-4
TGCGCCAGCAGCTTGACGGGACTAGCGGGAGCGGGCGCCAAAAACATTCAGTACTTC
CASSLTGLAGAGAKNIQYF
>-|-|TRBV6-2/TRBV6-3|TRBJ2-7
TGTGCCAGCAGTTATGCGGAGGCCCGCTACGAGCAGTACTTC
CASSYAEARYEQYF
>-|-|TRBV24-1|TRBJ2-1
TGTGCCACCAGTGAGCCGACTAGTCTCTACAATGAGCAGTTCTTC
CATSEPTSLYNEQFF
>TRBD1|-|TRBV29-1|TRBJ2-7
TGCAGCTGCTATATGAGAGGGGGCAGGTACGAGCAGTACTTC
CSCYMRGGRYEQYF
>TRBD1|-|TRBV30|TRBJ2-7
TGTGCCTTCGGGACAGGGTTCTACGAGCAGTACTTC
CAFGTGFYEQYF
>TRBD2|-|TRBV7-9|TRBJ2-5
TGTGCCAGCAGCTTGAGGGCGGGAGCCGCTGAGACCCAGTACTTC
CASSLRAGAAETQYF
>-|-|TRBV5-4|TRBJ2-2
TGTGCCAGCAGCCCGCCTGGGGGGGAGCTGTTTTTT
CASSPPGGELFF
>TRBD2|-|TRBV5-1|TRBJ2-2
TGCGCCAGCAGCGCCCCAACTAGCGCCACCGGGGAGCTGTTTTTT
CASSAPTSATGELFF
>-|-|TRBV2|TRBJ1-1
TGTGCCAGCAGTGTGGGGGGCGGCACTGAAGCTTTCTTT
CASSVGGGTEAFF
>-|-|TRBV27|TRBJ1-4
TGTGCCAGCAGTTTGAGGGGCGATAATGAAAAACTGTTTTTT
CASSLRGDNEKLFF
>TRBD1|-|TRBV20-1|TRBJ1-1
TGCAGTGCTCCCTTGGACAGGGGGTACACTGAAGCTTTCTTT
CSAPLDRGYTEAFF
>-|-|TRBV11-2|TRBJ1-2
TGTGCCAGCAGCCCCCGGGATAACTATGGCTACACCTTC
CASSPRDNYGYTF
>-|-|TRBV5-1|TRBJ2-3
TGCGCCAGCAGCGTCCGCACCACAGATACGCAGTATTTT
CASSVRTTDTQYF
>-|-|TRBV15|TRBJ1-2
TGTGCCACCAGCAGAGATTTGACGACCCCCAGAGGGGACTATGGCTACACCTTC
CATSRDLTTPRGDYGYTF
>-|-|TRBV29-1|TRBJ2-5
TGCAGCGTCACCGAGCCTCGGGAGACCCAGTACTTC
CSVTEPRETQYF
>-|-|TRBV20-1|TRBJ1-5
TGCAGTGCTAGAGATTTGGGGGGATCAGATCAGCCCCAGCATTTT
CSARDLGGSDQPQHF
>-|-|TRBV7-9|TRBJ1-5
TGTGCCAGCAGCCCGGTGGGGGACGGCAATCAGCCCCAGCATTTT
CASSPVGDGNQPQHF
>TRBD2|-|TRBV19|TRBJ2-1
TGTGCCAGTAGTCCCGGGACTACCTACAATGAGCAGTTCTTC
CASSPGTTYNEQFF
>-|-|TRBV5-1|TRBJ1-2
TGCGCCAGCAGCTTGATGGACCAGTGGGGCTACACCTTC
CASSLMDQWGYTF
>TRBD2|-|TRBV6-5|TRBJ2-1
TGTGCCAGCACTACCGGGACTAGCGGGCCGCAGTTCTTC
CASTTGTSGPQFF
>-|-|TRBV5-4|TRBJ2-6
TGTGCCAGCAGCTTGGGGGCAGGCTCTGGGGCCAACGTCCTGACTTTC
CASSLGAGSGANVLTF
>-|-|TRBV6-5|TRBJ1-5
TGTGCCAGCAGTTCGGACAGATATCAGCCCCAGCATTTT
CASSSDRYQPQHF
>-|once|TRBV5-4|TRBJ2-3
TGTGCCAGCAGCTTAGAACAGGGTAGCGCAGATACGCAGTATTTT
CASSLEQGSADTQYF
>TRBD2|once|TRBV30|TRBJ2-5
TGTGCCTGGAGTCCCGGACTAGCGGGAGCCCAAGAGACCCAGTACTTC
CAWSPGLAGAQETQYF
>-|-|TRBV5-4|TRBJ2-5
TGTGCCAGCAGCTTGTACGGGAGTGTGGAGACCCAGTACTTC
CASSLYGSVETQYF
>-|-|TRBV19|TRBJ2-5
TGTGCCAGTAGCCGAGGCGAAGAGACCCAGTACTTC
CASSRGEETQYF
>-|-|TRBV5-6|TRBJ1-1
TGTGCCAGCAGCCCGGACGGTCTCAACGCCCAAGCTTTCTTT
CASSPDGLNAQAFF
>-|-|TRBV28|TRBJ2-7
TGTGCCAGCAGTTCCACAGGTATTTCCTACGAGCAGTACTTC
CASSSTGISYEQYF
>-|-|TRBV4-1|TRBJ2-7
TGCGCCAGCAGCCAAGGAGCATCCCTCGAGTACGAGCAGTACTTC
CASSQGASLEYEQYF
>TRBD1|-|TRBV10-3|TRBJ1-5
TGTGCCATCAGTTCAGGGGGCTACGATCAGCCCCAGCATTTT
CAISSGGYDQPQHF
>-|-|TRBV4-1|TRBJ2-7
TGCGCCAGCAGCCAAGATACGTCTTGGGGCGCGGGATACGAGCAGTACTTC
CASSQDTSWGAGYEQYF
>TRBD2|-|TRBV3-1|TRBJ2-7
TGTGCCAGCAGCCAGGGGGGGGGACTAGCGGTCTCAGAGCAGTACTTC
CASSQGGGLAVSEQYF
>-|-|TRBV7-9|TRBJ2-1
TGTGCCAGCAGCTTAGCGGGAGAATCCCATGAGCAGTTCTTC
CASSLAGESHEQFF
>-|-|TRBV5-6|TRBJ2-7
TGTGCCAGCAGCACCGGGACAATCTACGAGCAGTACTTC
CASSTGTIYEQYF
>-|-|TRBV14|TRBJ2-7
TGTGCCAGCAGCCAAGAACGCTCCCCCCGAGAGCAGTACTTC
CASSQERSPREQYF
>-|-|TRBV28|TRBJ1-2
TGTGCCAGCAGTCTTGGGGCCCTACGCGGCTACACCTTC
CASSLGALRGYTF
>TRBD1|-|TRBV20-1|TRBJ2-7
TGCAGTGCTCGAACAGGGGAATACGAGCAGTACTTC
CSARTGEYEQYF
>TRBD1|-|TRBV29-1|TRBJ2-7
TGCAGCGTTGTTGGTGGACAGGGGTTATACGAGCAGTACTTC
CSVVGGQGLYEQYF
>-|-|TRBV10-3|TRBJ1-5
TGTGCCATCAGTGAGAGTGGGGGCAATCAGCCCCAGCATTTT
CAISESGGNQPQHF
>-|-|TRBV7-2|TRBJ1-4
TGTGCCAGCAGCTTACAGGGGCGGGAAAAACTGTTTTTT
CASSLQGREKLFF
>TRBD2|-|TRBV7-3|TRBJ2-1
TGTGCCAGCAGCCCCCAGGGCGGGAGTAGCAATGAGCAGTTCTTC
CASSPQGGSSNEQFF
>-|-|TRBV29-1|TRBJ2-3
TGCAGCGTTGATCGCGACGGCCGCGATACGCAGTATTTT
CSVDRDGRDTQYF
>-|-|TRBV28|TRBJ2-5
TGTGCCAGCAGTCGGGCAGGGGATCAGGGAGAGACCCAGTACTTC
CASSRAGDQGETQYF
>TRBD1|-|TRBV5-6|TRBJ1-2
TGTGCCAGCAGCCTCGACAGGGGGCAGAACTATGGCTACACCTTC
CASSLDRGQNYGYTF
>TRBD1|-|TRBV30|TRBJ2-2
TGTGCCTGGGGACAGGGGGCATCCGGGGAGCTGTTTTTT
CAWGQGASGELFF
>TRBD2|-|TRBV20-1|TRBJ2-5
TGCAGTGCTAGACCACCGGGACTAGCGGGCCCAGAGACCCAGTACTTC
CSARPPGLAGPETQYF
>-|once|TRBV29-1|TRBJ2-2
TGCAGCGTTCGGGGGCAAGCGGCCACCGGGGAGCTGTTTTTT
CSVRGQAATGELFF